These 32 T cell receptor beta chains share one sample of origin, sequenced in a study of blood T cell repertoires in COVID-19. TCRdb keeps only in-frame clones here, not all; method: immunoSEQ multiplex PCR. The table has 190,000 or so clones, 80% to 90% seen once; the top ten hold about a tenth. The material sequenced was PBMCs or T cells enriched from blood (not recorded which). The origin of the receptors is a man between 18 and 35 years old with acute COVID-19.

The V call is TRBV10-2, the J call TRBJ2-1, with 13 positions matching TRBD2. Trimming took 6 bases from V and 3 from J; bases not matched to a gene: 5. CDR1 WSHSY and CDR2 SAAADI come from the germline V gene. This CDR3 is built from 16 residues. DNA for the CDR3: TGCGCCAGCAGGGCCGGGACTAGCGGGGACTACAATGAGCAGTTCTTC. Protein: CASRAGTSGDYNEQFF.

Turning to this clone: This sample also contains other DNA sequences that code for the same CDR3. CDR3 sequence (DNA): TGTGCCAGCAGGGGACAGGGGAGCTCCTACGAGCAGTACTTC. Translation gives CASRGQGSSYEQYF. The rearrangement uses TRBV6-5 and TRBJ2-7; 10 bases are a match to TRBD1. The germline CDR1 and CDR2 sequences are MNHEY and SVGAGI. The CDR3 consists of 14 residues. Trimming cost V 6 bases and J 0 bases; bases outside gene matches: 2.

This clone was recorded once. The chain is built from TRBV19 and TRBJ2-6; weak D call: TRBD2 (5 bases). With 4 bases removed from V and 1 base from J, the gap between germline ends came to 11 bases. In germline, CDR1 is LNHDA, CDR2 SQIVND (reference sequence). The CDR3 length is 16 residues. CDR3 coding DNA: TGTGCCAGTAGTAACGGACTGACATCTGGGGCCAACGTCCTGACTTTC. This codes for CASSNGLTSGANVLTF.

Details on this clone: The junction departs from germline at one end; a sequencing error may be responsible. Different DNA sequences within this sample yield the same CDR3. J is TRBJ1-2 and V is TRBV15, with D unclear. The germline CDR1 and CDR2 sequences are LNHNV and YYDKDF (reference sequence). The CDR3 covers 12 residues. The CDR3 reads CATSSMRLGYTF. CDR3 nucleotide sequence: TGTGCCACCAGCAGTATGAGACTCGGCTACACCTTT.

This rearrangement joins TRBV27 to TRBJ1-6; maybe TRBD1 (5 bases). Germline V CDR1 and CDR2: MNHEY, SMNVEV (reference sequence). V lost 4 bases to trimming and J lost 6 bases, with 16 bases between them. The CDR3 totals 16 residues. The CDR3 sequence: CASSYRGPGGNSPLHF. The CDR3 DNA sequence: TGTGCCAGCAGTTACCGGGGCCCGGGAGGTAATTCACCCCTCCACTTT.

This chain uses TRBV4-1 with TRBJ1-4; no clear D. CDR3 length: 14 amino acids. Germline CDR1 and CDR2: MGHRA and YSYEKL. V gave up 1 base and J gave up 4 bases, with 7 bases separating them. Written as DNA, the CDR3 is TGCGCCAGCAGCCAAGCCCCCCTTAATGAAAAACTGTTTTTT. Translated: CASSQAPLNEKLFF.

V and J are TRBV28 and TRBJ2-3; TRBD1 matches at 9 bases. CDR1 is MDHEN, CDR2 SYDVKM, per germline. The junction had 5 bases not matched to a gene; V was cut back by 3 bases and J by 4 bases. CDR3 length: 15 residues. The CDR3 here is CASSLGQGEADTQYF. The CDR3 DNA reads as TGTGCCAGCAGTTTGGGACAGGGAGAGGCAGATACGCAGTATTTT.

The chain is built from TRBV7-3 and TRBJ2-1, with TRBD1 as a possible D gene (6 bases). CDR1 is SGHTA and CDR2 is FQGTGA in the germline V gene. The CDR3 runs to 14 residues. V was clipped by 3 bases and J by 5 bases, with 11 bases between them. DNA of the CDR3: TGTGCCAGCAGCTTGGACAGTTCTGACAATGAGCAGTTCTTC. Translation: CASSLDSSDNEQFF. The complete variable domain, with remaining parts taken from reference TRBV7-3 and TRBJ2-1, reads GAGVSQTPSNKVTEKGKYVELRCDPISGHTALYWYRQSLGQGPEFLIYFQGTGAADDSGLPNDRFFAVRPEGSVSTLKIQRTERGDSAVYLCASSLDSSDNEQFFGPGTRLTVL.

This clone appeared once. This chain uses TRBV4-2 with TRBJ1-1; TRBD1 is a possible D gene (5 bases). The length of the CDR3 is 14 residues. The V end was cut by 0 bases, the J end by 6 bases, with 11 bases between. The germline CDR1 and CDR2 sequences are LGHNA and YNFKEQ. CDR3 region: CASSQDKGESEAFF. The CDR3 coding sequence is TGTGCCAGCAGCCAAGATAAAGGGGAATCTGAAGCTTTCTTT.

The CDR3 loop is CASSLAAGGADTQYF. As DNA, the CDR3 is TGTGCCAGCAGTTTAGCAGCGGGAGGCGCAGATACGCAGTATTTT. This chain uses TRBV28 with TRBJ2-3; 9 bases are a match to TRBD2. CDR1 and CDR2 (germline): MDHEN, SYDVKM. The CDR3 loop spans 15 amino acids. V lost 2 bases to trimming and J lost 4 bases; unmatched junction nucleotides: 4.

CDR3 nucleotide sequence: TGTGCCAGCAGCCCCGGAGGAGCCTATGGCTACACCTTC. Encoded protein: CASSPGGAYGYTF. The chain joins TRBV28 to TRBJ1-2; D not certain. Per germline, CDR1 MDHEN and CDR2 SYDVKM. This CDR3 has 13 amino acids. Trimming stripped 6 bases from V and 4 bases from J, with 12 bases between.

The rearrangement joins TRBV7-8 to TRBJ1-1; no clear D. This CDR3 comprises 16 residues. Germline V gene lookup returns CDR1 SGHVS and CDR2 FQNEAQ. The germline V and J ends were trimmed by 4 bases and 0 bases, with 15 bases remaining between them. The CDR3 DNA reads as TGTGCCAGCAGCTCCAGTCTCACGCGGTTGAACACTGAAGCTTTCTTT. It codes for CASSSSLTRLNTEAFF. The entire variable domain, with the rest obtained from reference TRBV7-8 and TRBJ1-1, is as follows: GAGVSQSPRYKVAKRGQDVALRCDPISGHVSLFWYQQALGQGPEFLTYFQNEAQLDKSGLPSDRFFAERPEGSVSTLKIQRTQQEDSAVYLCASSSSLTRLNTEAFFGQGTRLTVV.

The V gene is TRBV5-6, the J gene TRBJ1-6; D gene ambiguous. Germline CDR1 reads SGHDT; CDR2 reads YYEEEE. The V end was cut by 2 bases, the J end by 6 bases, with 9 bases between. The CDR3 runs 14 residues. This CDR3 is CASSFVGINSPLHF. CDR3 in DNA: TGTGCCAGCAGCTTCGTCGGGATTAATTCACCCCTCCACTTT.

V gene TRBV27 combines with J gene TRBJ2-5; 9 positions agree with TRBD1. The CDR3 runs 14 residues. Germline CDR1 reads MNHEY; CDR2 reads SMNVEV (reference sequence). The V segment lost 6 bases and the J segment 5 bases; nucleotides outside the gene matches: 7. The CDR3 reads CASSDRGSGETQYF. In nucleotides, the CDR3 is TGTGCCAGCAGCGACAGGGGGTCGGGGGAGACCCAGTACTTC.

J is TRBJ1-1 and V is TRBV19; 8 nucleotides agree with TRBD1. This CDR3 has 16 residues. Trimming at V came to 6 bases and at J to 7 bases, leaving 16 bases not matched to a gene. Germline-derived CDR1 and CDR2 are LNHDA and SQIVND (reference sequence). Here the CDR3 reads CASSPQRDRTPFEAFF. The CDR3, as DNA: TGTGCCAGTAGCCCTCAGCGGGACAGGACGCCGTTTGAAGCTTTCTTT.

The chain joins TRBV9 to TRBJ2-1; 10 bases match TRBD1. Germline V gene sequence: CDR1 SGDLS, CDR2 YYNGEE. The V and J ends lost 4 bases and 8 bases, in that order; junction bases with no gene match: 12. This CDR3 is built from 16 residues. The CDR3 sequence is CASSYLGTGDLYEQFF. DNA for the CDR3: TGTGCCAGCAGCTACCTCGGGACAGGGGATTTGTATGAGCAGTTCTTC.

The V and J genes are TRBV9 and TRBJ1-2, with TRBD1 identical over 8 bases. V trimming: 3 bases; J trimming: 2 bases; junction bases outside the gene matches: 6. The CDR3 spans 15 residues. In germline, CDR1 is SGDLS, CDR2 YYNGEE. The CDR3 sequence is CASSDTQGENYGYTF. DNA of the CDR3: TGTGCCAGCAGCGACACACAGGGGGAGAACTATGGCTACACCTTC. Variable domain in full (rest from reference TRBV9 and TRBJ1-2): DSGVTQTPKHLITATGQRVTLRCSPRSGDLSVYWYQQSLDQGLQFLIQYYNGEERAKGNILERFSAQQFPDLHSELNLSSLELGDSALYFCASSDTQGENYGYTFGSGTRLTVV.

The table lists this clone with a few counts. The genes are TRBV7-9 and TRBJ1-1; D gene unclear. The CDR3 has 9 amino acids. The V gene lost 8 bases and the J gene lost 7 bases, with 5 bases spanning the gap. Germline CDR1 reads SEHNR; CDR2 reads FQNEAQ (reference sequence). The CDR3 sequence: CASVNEAFF. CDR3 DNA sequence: TGTGCCAGCGTCAATGAAGCTTTCTTT.

CDR3 loop: CSVGDIGETQYF. CDR3 coding DNA: TGCAGCGTTGGTGACATTGGGGAGACCCAGTACTTC. This chain uses TRBV29-1 with TRBJ2-5; no clear D gene. V was shortened by 4 bases and J by 5 bases, with 11 bases between the two germline ends. This CDR3 is 12 amino acids long. Germline CDR1 SQVTM, CDR2 ANQGSEA.

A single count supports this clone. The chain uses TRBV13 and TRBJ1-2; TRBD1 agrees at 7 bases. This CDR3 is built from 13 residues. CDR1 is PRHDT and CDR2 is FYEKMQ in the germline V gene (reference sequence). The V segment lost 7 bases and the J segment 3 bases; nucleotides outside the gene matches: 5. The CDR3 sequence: CASKGQSHYGYTF. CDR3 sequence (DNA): TGTGCCAGCAAGGGACAGTCACACTATGGCTACACCTTC. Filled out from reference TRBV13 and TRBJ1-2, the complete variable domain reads AAGVIQSPRHLIKEKRETATLKCYPIPRHDTVYWYQQGPGQDPQFLISFYEKMQSDKGSIPDRFSAQQFSDYHSELNMSSLELGDSALYFCASKGQSHYGYTFGSGTRLTVV.

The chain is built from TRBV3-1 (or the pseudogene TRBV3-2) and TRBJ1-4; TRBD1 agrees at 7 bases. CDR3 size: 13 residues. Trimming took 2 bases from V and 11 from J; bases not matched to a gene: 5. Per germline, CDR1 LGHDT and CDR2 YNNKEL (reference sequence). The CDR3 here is CASSQIPGQKLFF. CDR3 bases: TGTGCCAGCAGCCAAATTCCGGGACAGAAACTGTTTTTT.

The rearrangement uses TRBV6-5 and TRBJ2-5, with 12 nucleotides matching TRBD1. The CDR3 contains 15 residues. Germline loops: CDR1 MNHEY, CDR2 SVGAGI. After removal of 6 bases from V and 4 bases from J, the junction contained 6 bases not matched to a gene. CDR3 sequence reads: CASRVRDRGLETQYF. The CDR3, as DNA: TGTGCCAGCAGAGTCCGGGACAGGGGGCTAGAGACCCAGTACTTC.

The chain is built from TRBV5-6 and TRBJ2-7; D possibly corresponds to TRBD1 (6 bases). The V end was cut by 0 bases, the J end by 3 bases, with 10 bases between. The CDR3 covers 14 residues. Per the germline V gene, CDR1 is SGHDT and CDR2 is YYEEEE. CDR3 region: CASSLGPDSYEQYF. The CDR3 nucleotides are TGTGCCAGCAGCTTGGGGCCGGACAGCTACGAGCAGTACTTC.

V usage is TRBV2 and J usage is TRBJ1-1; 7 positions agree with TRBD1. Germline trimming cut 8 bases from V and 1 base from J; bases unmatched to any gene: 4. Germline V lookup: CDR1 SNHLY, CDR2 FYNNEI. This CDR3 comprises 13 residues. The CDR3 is CASHGQANTEAFF. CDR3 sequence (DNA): TGTGCCAGCCACGGACAGGCGAACACTGAAGCTTTCTTT.

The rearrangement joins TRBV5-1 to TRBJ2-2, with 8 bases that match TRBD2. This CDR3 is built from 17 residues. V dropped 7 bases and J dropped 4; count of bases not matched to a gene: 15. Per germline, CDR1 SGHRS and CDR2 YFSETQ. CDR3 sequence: CASLNGASGSGTGELFF. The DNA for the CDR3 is TGCGCCAGCCTTAACGGAGCAAGCGGGAGTGGCACCGGGGAGCTGTTTTTT.

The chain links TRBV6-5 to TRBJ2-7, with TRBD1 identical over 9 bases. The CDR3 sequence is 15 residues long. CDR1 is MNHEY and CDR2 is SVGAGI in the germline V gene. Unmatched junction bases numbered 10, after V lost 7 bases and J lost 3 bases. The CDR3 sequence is CASNARQGVDYEQYF. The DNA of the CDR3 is TGTGCCAGCAACGCAAGACAGGGGGTTGACTACGAGCAGTACTTC.

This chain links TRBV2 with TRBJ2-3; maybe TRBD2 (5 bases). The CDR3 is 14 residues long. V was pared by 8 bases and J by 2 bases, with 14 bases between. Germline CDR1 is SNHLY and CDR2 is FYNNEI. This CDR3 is CASQARGTTDTQYF. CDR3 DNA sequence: TGTGCCAGCCAAGCACGGGGTACCACAGATACGCAGTATTTT. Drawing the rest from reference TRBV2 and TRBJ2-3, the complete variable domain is EPEVTQTPSHQVTQMGQEVILRCVPISNHLYFYWYRQILGQKVEFLVSFYNNEISEKSEIFDDQFSVERPDGSNFTLKIRSTKLEDSAMYFCASQARGTTDTQYFGPGTRLTVL.

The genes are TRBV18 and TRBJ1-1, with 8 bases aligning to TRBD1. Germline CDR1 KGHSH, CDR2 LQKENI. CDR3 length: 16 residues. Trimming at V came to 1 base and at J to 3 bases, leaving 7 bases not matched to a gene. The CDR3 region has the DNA TGTGCCAGCTCACCACTCGACAGGGGAGGGGACACTGAAGCTTTCTTT. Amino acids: CASSPLDRGGDTEAFF.

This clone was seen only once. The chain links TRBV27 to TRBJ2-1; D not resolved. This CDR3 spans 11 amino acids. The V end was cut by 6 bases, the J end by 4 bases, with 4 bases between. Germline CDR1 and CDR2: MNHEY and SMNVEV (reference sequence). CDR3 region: CASSRYNEQFF. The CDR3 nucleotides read TGTGCCAGCAGCCGGTACAATGAGCAGTTCTTC.

The CDR3 DNA reads TGTGCCAGCAGTAAAATTCACAGGGGACGTAACTACGAGCAGTACTTC. It codes for CASSKIHRGRNYEQYF. The rearrangement links TRBV28 to TRBJ2-7; 7 positions match TRBD1. Germline V gene data show CDR1 as MDHEN and CDR2 as SYDVKM. This CDR3 has 16 residues. V shed 5 bases and J 3 bases; nucleotides not matched to a gene: 13.

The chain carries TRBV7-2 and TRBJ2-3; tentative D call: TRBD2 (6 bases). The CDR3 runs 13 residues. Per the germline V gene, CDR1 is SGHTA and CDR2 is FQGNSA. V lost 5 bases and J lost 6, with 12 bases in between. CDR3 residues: CASSNWGVDTQYF. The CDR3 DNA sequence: TGTGCCAGCAGCAATTGGGGGGTGGATACGCAGTATTTT.

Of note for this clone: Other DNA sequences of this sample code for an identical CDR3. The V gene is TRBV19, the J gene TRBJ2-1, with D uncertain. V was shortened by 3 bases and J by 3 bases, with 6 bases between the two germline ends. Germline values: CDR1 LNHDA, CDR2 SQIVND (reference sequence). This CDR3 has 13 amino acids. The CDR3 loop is CASSIGGYNEQFF. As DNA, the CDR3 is TGTGCCAGTAGTATCGGTGGCTACAATGAGCAGTTCTTC.